These 9 T cell receptor beta chains originate from one sample sequenced in a study of regulatory T cells in long-lasting Graves disease. Building the TCR beta libraries relied on iRepertoire HTBI primers, and CDR3 regions underwent Arm-PCR. TCRdb reprocessed the multiplex PCR reads with MiXCR, giving one entry per CDR3 protein. In the table there are about 560,000 distinct CDR3 sequences, around 15% of which are singletons. The time point is: newly diagnosed GD, antithyroid drugs for less than 3 months. Generation of the TCR library employed RNA extracted from PBMCs. This same sample was also taken into another study, of T cells in Graves' hyperthyroidism and ophthalmopathy.

Specimen: peripheral blood mononuclear cells (PBMCs), collected at new diagnosis, from a patient treated with antithyroid drugs. The receptors here all came from a man between 18 and 35 years old with Graves disease.

This clonotype was detected many times. The J gene is TRBJ2-5, the V gene TRBV20-1, with TRBD1 matching over 7 bases. Germline CDR1 reads DFQATT; CDR2 reads SNEGSKA (reference sequence). V trimming: 5 bases; J trimming: 2 bases; junction bases outside the gene matches: 8. The CDR3 extends over 14 amino acids. In DNA form, the CDR3 reads TGCAGTGCTCATACGGGACAGTCACAAGAGACCCAGTACTTC. Translated: CSAHTGQSQETQYF.

This clonotype was seen more than once but under ten times. The genes are TRBV18 and TRBJ2-7; possible D gene TRBD1, 5 bases. The CDR3 is made up of 15 amino acids. V lost 4 bases to trimming and J lost 2 bases, with 15 bases between them. CDR1 is KGHSH and CDR2 is LQKENI in the germline V gene. The CDR3 region is CASSLRAGPPYEQYF. The DNA for the CDR3 is TGTGCCAGCTCACTTAGGGCAGGGCCACCCTACGAGCAGTACTTC. Variable domain in full (rest from reference TRBV18 and TRBJ2-7): NAGVMQNPRHLVRRRGQEARLRCSPMKGHSHVYWYRQLPEEGLKFMVYLQKENIIDESGMPKERFSAEFPKEGPSILRIQQVVRGDSAAYFCASSLRAGPPYEQYFGPGTRLTVT.

The chain links TRBV29-1 to TRBJ1-2, with TRBD1 identical over 12 bases. V lost 6 bases to trimming and J lost 2 bases; unmatched junction nucleotides: 4. The CDR3 totals 14 residues. Germline V gives CDR1 SQVTM, CDR2 ANQGSEA. This CDR3 reads CSVRDRGLNYGYTF. CDR3 sequence (DNA): TGCAGCGTCCGGGACAGGGGGCTGAACTATGGCTACACCTTC.

V usage is TRBV20-1 and J usage is TRBJ2-1, with 8 bases fitting TRBD1. Germline V CDR1 and CDR2: DFQATT, SNEGSKA (reference sequence). Trimming cost V 6 bases and J 0 bases; bases outside gene matches: 4. The CDR3 totals 14 residues. The CDR3 DNA sequence: TGCAGTGCACGACAGGGGAACTCCTACAATGAGCAGTTCTTC. Translation: CSARQGNSYNEQFF.

The chain uses TRBV7-3 and TRBJ2-1; D is uncertain. V was clipped by 5 bases and J by 5 bases, with 10 bases between them. The CDR3 is 13 residues long. The germline CDR1 and CDR2 sequences are SGHTA and FQGTGA. CDR3 DNA sequence: TGTGCCAGCAGCATGACGAGCCACAATGAGCAGTTCTTC. This encodes CASSMTSHNEQFF.

This clonotype was seen ten or more times. This rearrangement joins TRBV7-9 to TRBJ2-7; 7 bases match TRBD1. V trimming: 8 bases; J trimming: 1 base; junction bases outside the gene matches: 5. Germline V gene sequence: CDR1 SEHNR, CDR2 FQNEAQ (reference sequence). The CDR3 is made up of 13 amino acids. For the CDR3, the DNA is TGTGCCAGCCGGGACAGCTTATCCTACGAGCAGTACTTC. This codes for CASRDSLSYEQYF.

This clonotype was seen at least ten times. In DNA, the CDR3 is TGTGCCAGCAGCCTCCAGGCAGGGCTCCATGGCTACACCTTC. Translation: CASSLQAGLHGYTF. This sequence joins TRBV12-3 or TRBV12-4 and TRBJ1-2, with D perhaps TRBD1 (5 bases). There are 14 residues in the CDR3. V dropped 6 bases and J dropped 6 bases, with 17 bases sitting between them.

This clonotype has only a few counts. This sequence joins TRBV6-1 and TRBJ1-5, with D possibly TRBD1 on 6 matching bases. CDR3 length: 15 residues. Trimming shortened V by 7 bases and J by 4 bases, and 17 bases separated the two germline ends. CDR1 and CDR2 from the germline V gene are MNHNS and SASEGT. The CDR3 DNA is TGTGCCAGCATAACCCGCCGGGACAAGAATCAGCCCCAGCATTTT. Translating it yields CASITRRDKNQPQHF.

The chain carries TRBV5-4 and TRBJ2-7, with D perhaps matching TRBD2 (6 bases). Germline loops: CDR1 SGHNT, CDR2 YYREEE (reference sequence). The CDR3 covers 15 residues. Trimming took 4 bases from V and 0 from J, leaving 14 bases between them. CDR3 nucleotide sequence: TGTGCCAGCAGCCCCCGGACGACTAGCTCCTACGAGCAGTACTTC. The encoded protein is CASSPRTTSSYEQYF.